The 13 T cell receptor beta chains in this list originate from one sample, sequenced in a study of T-cell reconstitution after alpha-beta-depleted transplantation in children (dated by TCRdb to 2016 to 2017). The library was prepared using PCR. Instrument used: Illumina HiSeq 2500. To normalize quantification of the TCRbeta repertoire, the TCR libraries were built with molecular barcoding that relied on unique molecular identifiers. Using fastp at Q25 and MiXCR, TCRdb reprocessed the public reads and kept productive beta chains. Each CDR3 protein gets just one entry, which takes the most common genes and DNA from the rows behind it. Counted in this sample were around 600,000 distinct CDR3 sequences; approximately 17% of them appeared once. 0.85% to 1.3% of the sample lies in the top ten. Sample: PBMCs from the stem cell graft donor, taken from the stem cell graft. Receptors were obtained from a human donor who donated a stem cell graft to a child with acute myeloid leukemia.

The table lists this clonotype with a count of one. This sequence may be a read error, since a much larger clone differs from it by one base. The chain recombines TRBV5-3 with TRBJ1-5, with TRBD1 identical over 7 bases. TRBV5-3 qualifies as an ORF whose function is uncertain. With V trimmed by 8 bases and J by 5 bases, 7 bases remained unmatched. The length of the CDR3 is 13 residues. The CDR3 sequence is CARSADRDQPQHF. DNA of the CDR3: TGTGCCAGGAGCGCCGACAGGGATCAGCCCCAGCATTTT.

This clonotype appeared many times. V is TRBV6-5 and J is TRBJ2-1; tentative D call: TRBD2 (5 bases). The V and J ends lost 2 bases and 0 bases respectively, with 14 bases between them. The CDR3 contains 17 residues. Germline-derived CDR1 and CDR2 are MNHEY and SVGAGI. DNA of the CDR3: TGTGCCAGCAGTTACCGGTGGAGGCCGCGCTCCTACAATGAGCAGTTCTTC. It yields the protein CASSYRWRPRSYNEQFF.

This clonotype was found a few times. This chain connects TRBV15 to TRBJ1-2; possible D gene TRBD1, 5 bases. CDR1 is LNHNV and CDR2 is YYDKDF in the germline V gene (reference sequence). The CDR3 is 13 amino acids. The ends were cut back, 3 bases at V and 6 bases at J, with 11 bases in the middle. The CDR3 nucleotides are TGTGCCACCAGCAGGCGTCAGGGAGATGGCTACACCTTC. It translates to CATSRRQGDGYTF. The full variable domain, its missing parts supplied by reference TRBV15 and TRBJ1-2, is DAMVIQNPRYQVTQFGKPVTLSCSQTLNHNVMYWYQQKSSQAPKLLFHYYDKDFNNEADTPDNFQSRRPNTSFCFLDIRSPGLGDTAMYLCATSRRQGDGYTFGSGTRLTVV.

Ten or more counts support this clonotype. V gene TRBV20-1 combines with J gene TRBJ2-5, with a weak D call TRBD1 (5 bases). Trimming pared 4 bases from V and 0 bases from J, leaving 9 bases between. The CDR3 runs 13 residues. Germline assignment: CDR1 DFQATT and CDR2 SNEGSKA (reference sequence). The DNA of the CDR3 is TGCAGTGCTACAGGGCGGAACCAAGAGACCCAGTACTTC. Protein: CSATGRNQETQYF.

At least ten counts were recorded for this clonotype. The V gene is TRBV10-3, the J gene TRBJ2-5, with no clear D. The CDR3 consists of 13 residues. Germline-derived CDR1 and CDR2 are ENHRY and SYGVKD. The V gene lost 2 bases and the J gene lost 2 bases, with 6 bases spanning the gap. CDR3 in amino acids: CAISEELQETQYF. The CDR3 DNA sequence: TGTGCCATCAGTGAGGAGCTACAAGAGACCCAGTACTTC.

This clonotype was found a few times. The chain uses TRBV28 and TRBJ2-2; the D gene is possibly TRBD2 (6 bases). This CDR3 is 15 amino acids long. Germline V gives CDR1 MDHEN, CDR2 SYDVKM. V was shortened by 4 bases and J by 3 bases, with 12 bases between the two germline ends. CDR3 bases: TGTGCCAGCAGTTATGGGACTGAGCACACCGGGGAGCTGTTTTTT. It codes for CASSYGTEHTGELFF.

This clonotype was observed a handful of times. J is TRBJ1-5 and V is TRBV4-1; D is uncertain. Germline V lookup: CDR1 MGHRA, CDR2 YSYEKL. The CDR3 is 14 amino acids. V lost 1 base, J lost 1 base, and 5 bases lay in between. The CDR3 DNA follows: TGCGCCAGCAGCCAAGTTGACAGCAATCAGCCCCAGCATTTT. Translation gives CASSQVDSNQPQHF.

There are a few counts of this clonotype. The rearrangement joins TRBV20-1 to TRBJ2-2, with 10 bases fitting TRBD1. The germline V gene has CDR1 DFQATT and CDR2 SNEGSKA (reference sequence). This CDR3 comprises 15 residues. V shed 6 bases and J 6 bases; nucleotides not matched to a gene: 10. In nucleotides, the CDR3 is TGCAGTGCCCTTGCCGGGACAGGGGTTCCCGGGGAGCTGTTTTTT. It encodes CSALAGTGVPGELFF.

This clonotype was counted ten times or more. The rearrangement links TRBV20-1 to TRBJ1-1; D is unresolved. Germline CDR1 and CDR2: DFQATT and SNEGSKA (reference sequence). CDR3 length: 14 amino acids. Trimming left V 5 bases short and J 1 base short, with 14 bases between. The CDR3 loop reads CSAHVGGRNTEAFF. As DNA, the CDR3 is TGCAGTGCTCACGTTGGAGGTAGGAACACTGAAGCTTTCTTT.

This clonotype has a handful of counts. This chain connects TRBV7-2 to TRBJ1-1; the D gene is possibly TRBD1 (5 bases). With 5 bases removed from V and 4 bases from J, the gap between germline ends came to 14 bases. The CDR3 is made up of 14 amino acids. CDR1 SGHTA and CDR2 FQGNSA come from the germline V gene. In nucleotides, the CDR3 is TGTGCCAGCAGCCTCTGGGACGGGGGCACTGAAGCTTTCTTT. Its translation is CASSLWDGGTEAFF.

The chain combines TRBV24-1 with TRBJ1-5, with TRBD1 as a possible D gene (6 bases). V was shortened by 6 bases and J by 0 bases, with 11 bases between the two germline ends. Germline V gene data show CDR1 as KGHDR and CDR2 as SFDVKD. CDR3 length: 15 amino acids. The CDR3 sequence: CATSSGVYSNQPQHF. The CDR3 DNA is TGTGCCACCAGTTCAGGGGTGTATAGCAATCAGCCCCAGCATTTT.

This clonotype appeared many times. The chain carries TRBV20-1 and TRBJ2-1, with a possible D match to TRBD1 (7 bases). V was cut by 2 bases and J by 4 bases, with 18 bases left in between. The germline V gene encodes CDR1 DFQATT and CDR2 SNEGSKA (reference sequence). The CDR3 loop spans 16 amino acids. The CDR3 spells CSARRGGGASYNEQFF. DNA of the CDR3: TGCAGTGCTAGACGAGGAGGGGGCGCATCTTACAATGAGCAGTTCTTC.

This clonotype was recorded many times. The rearrangement links TRBV10-3 to TRBJ2-7; TRBD2 might be the D (5 bases). The CDR3 length is 13 residues. Per germline, CDR1 ENHRY and CDR2 SYGVKD. V shed 3 bases and J shed 1 base, with 7 bases lying between them. The chain's CDR3 is CAISETGSYEQYF. The CDR3 nucleotides read TGTGCCATCAGTGAAACGGGGTCCTACGAGCAGTACTTC.